This is a list of T cell receptor beta chains from one sample in a study of beta chain features in type 1 diabetes. The method was immunoSEQ multiplex PCR; TCRdb's version includes in-frame clones alone and lacks a portion of them. The sample carries more than 150,000 clones, 11% recorded once. Sequencing was carried out using central memory CD4+ T cells from blood. Every receptor here comes from a man aged 18 to 29 in good health. The conserved cysteine and the conserved F or W are not part of the CDR3 here.

TRBV29-1	TRBJ1-2	SVDAKGNYGYT
TRBV7-9	TRBJ2-5	ASSLGLQRGDQETQY
TRBV9	TRBJ2-2	ASSVGHSGTGELF
TRBV7-2	TRBJ1-2	ASSLVQGNYGYT
TRBV11-1	TRBJ2-1	ASSDPASGRANEQF
TRBV6-5	TRBJ2-1	ASSPTGTKYNEQF
TRBV7-9	TRBJ2-7	ASSLTGTGSYEQY
TRBV27	TRBJ2-1	ASSWLGNEQF
TRBV7-9	TRBJ2-6	ASSLGQGVSGANVLT
TRBV29-1	TRBJ2-7	SVGSAGGRNEQY
TRBV7-2	TRBJ2-5	ASSLVGNQYQETQY
TRBV9	TRBJ2-3	ASSARLPATQY
TRBV6-1	TRBJ2-7	ASSAQGILSYEQY
TRBV7-9	TRBJ2-7	ASGLAGSYEQY
TRBV5-1	TRBJ2-3	ASSSRDLGSADTQY
TRBV9	TRBJ2-3	ASSVSSTADTQY
TRBV27	NA	ASSLLPGAMTQY
TRBV18	TRBJ1-2	ASSSGQGTYGYT
TRBV11-2	TRBJ1-2	ASSLKGNYGYT
TRBV6-1	TRBJ2-5	ASSDLTSGRTKETQY
TRBV5-4	TRBJ2-7	ASSQATSGRNLGQY
TRBV29-1	TRBJ2-4	SVPTGRGAKNIQY
TRBV4-2	TRBJ2-2	ASSQDIAGQGSGELF
TRBV19	TRBJ2-7	ASSKERGLQSYEQY
TRBV7-2	TRBJ2-7	ASSLPAGGPEQY
TRBV28	TRBJ2-7	ASSFGMGTGINLRQY
TRBV5-1	TRBJ2-5	ASSLSGTQQETQY
TRBV28	TRBJ1-1	ASRDQGPNTEAF
TRBV25-1	TRBJ2-3	ASSESPTDTQY
TRBV7-2	TRBJ2-7	ASSVPLAGLYEQY
TRBV5-1	TRBJ2-3	ASSLGRASTDTQY
TRBV5-6	TRBJ2-3	ASSLGAHADTQY
TRBV10-3	TRBJ2-2	AISERTGGRTGELF
TRBV27	TRBJ2-1	ASAAPAAYNEQF
TRBV30	TRBJ2-7	AWSVTSTLHEQY
TRBV7-8	TRBJ2-5	ASSDLGQKETQY
TRBV18	TRBJ2-5	ASSYSGQAIQETQY
TRBV28	TRBJ2-2	ASSPFRDTGELF
TRBV9	TRBJ2-3	ASSETSGSTDTQY
TRBV6-6	TRBJ2-1	ATQGGTYNEQF
TRBV4-3	TRBJ1-1	ASSPGGRWNTEAF
TRBV13	TRBJ1-1	ASSLGGGIDGTEAF
TRBV7-9	TRBJ1-1	ASSLEQGLGTEAF
TRBV2	TRBJ2-3	ASTLVAGLSAQY
TRBV5-1	TRBJ2-4	ASSEQPGQGNIQY
TRBV7-6	TRBJ2-2	ASSLVSHTGELF
TRBV30	TRBJ1-4	AWSLNRAIGEKLF
TRBV4-1	TRBJ1-2	ASSQEWGGSYGYT
TRBV5-1	TRBJ1-5	ASSLEGGGNQPQH
TRBV4-3	TRBJ2-6	ASSQEAGFGANVLT
TRBV6-5	TRBJ2-7	ASSYSANTGAQY
TRBV29-1	TRBJ1-2	SVGTFDTHYGYT
TRBV6-1	TRBJ2-3	ASSARDREDTQY
TRBV4-2	TRBJ2-7	ASSQVPSGASSYEQY
TRBV7-2	TRBJ2-1	ASSSEYVGEQF